The clone carrying this T cell receptor (beta chain) appeared many times. TCRdb used MiXCR to reprocess the 5' RACE reads, holding one entry per CDR3 protein. The profile covers about 690,000 distinct CDR3 sequences, with 6.1% appearing a single time and roughly 1.8% taken by the ten largest. The sample belongs to a study of identical twins. Trimming cost V 3 bases and J 0 bases, with 11 bases left between them. CDR3 length: 15 residues. Germline V CDR1 and CDR2: KGHSH, LQKENI. This sequence joins TRBV18 and TRBJ1-1; D possibly corresponds to TRBD1 (5 bases). This clonotype originated in a man aged 18 to 30 in good health. The sequenced material came from naive T cells sorted from blood. CDR3 amino acids: CASSPEQVLNTEAFF. The CDR3 coding sequence is TGTGCCAGCTCACCTGAACAGGTTCTGAACACTGAAGCTTTCTTT.